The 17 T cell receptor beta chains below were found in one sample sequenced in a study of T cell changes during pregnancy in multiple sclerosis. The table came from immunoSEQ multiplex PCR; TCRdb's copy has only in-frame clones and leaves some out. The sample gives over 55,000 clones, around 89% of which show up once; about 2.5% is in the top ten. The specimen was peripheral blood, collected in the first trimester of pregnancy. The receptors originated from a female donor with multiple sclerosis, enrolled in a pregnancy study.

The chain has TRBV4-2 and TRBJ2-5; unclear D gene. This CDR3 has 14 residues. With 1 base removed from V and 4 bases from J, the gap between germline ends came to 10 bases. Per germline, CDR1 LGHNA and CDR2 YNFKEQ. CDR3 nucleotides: TGTGCCAGCAGCCAAGGGGCTTCGGCAGAGACCCAGTACTTC. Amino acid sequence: CASSQGASAETQYF.

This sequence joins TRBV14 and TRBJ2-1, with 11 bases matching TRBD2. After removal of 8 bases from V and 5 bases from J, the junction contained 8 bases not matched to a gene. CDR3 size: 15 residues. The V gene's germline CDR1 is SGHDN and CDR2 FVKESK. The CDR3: CASASSGRRDNEQFF. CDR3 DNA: TGTGCCAGCGCATCTAGCGGGAGGCGAGACAATGAGCAGTTCTTC. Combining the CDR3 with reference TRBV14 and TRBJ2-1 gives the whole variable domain EAGVTQFPSHSVIEKGQTVTLRCDPISGHDNLYWYRRVMGKEIKFLLHFVKESKQDESGMPNNRFLAERTGGTYSTLKVQPAELEDSGVYFCASASSGRRDNEQFFGPGTRLTVL.

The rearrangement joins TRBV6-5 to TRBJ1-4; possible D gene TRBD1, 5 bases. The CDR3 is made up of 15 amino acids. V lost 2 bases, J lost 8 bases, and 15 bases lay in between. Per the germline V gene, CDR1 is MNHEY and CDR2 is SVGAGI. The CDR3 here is CASSYLQGGWEKLFF. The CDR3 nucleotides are TGTGCCAGCAGTTACCTTCAGGGAGGTTGGGAAAAACTGTTTTTT.

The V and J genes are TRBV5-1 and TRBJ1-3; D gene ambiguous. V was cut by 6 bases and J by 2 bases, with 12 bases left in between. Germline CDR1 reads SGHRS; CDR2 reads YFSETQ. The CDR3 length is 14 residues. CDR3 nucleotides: TGCGCCAGCACCCCTACAGACCCTGGAAACACCATATATTTT. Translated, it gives CASTPTDPGNTIYF.

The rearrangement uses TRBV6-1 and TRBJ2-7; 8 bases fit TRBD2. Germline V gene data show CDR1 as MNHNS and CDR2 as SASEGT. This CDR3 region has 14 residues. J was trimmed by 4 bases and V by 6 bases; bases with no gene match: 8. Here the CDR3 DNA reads TGTGCCAGCAGAGATCGGGGGGGCGATTACGAGCAGTACTTC. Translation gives CASRDRGGDYEQYF.

Written as DNA, the CDR3 is TGTGCCATCAGTACAGGGGGCTTCCCCACAGATACGCAGTATTTT. Residues: CAISTGGFPTDTQYF. This chain joins TRBV10-3 and TRBJ2-3; 9 positions agree with TRBD1. After removal of 5 bases from V and 2 bases from J, the junction contained 5 bases not matched to a gene. CDR3 length: 15 amino acids. CDR1 is ENHRY, CDR2 SYGVKD, per germline.

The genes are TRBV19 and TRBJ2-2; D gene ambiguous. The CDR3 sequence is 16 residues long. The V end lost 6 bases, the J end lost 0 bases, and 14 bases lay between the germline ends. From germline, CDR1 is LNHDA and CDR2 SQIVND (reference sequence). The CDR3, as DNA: TGTGCCAGTAGCACACATCAGGCTCCGAACACCGGGGAGCTGTTTTTT. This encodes CASSTHQAPNTGELFF.

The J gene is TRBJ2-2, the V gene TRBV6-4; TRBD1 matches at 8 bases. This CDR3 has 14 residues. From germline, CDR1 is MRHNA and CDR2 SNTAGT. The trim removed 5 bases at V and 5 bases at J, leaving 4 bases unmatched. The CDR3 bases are TGTGCCAGCAGTTGGACAGGGAGAACCGGGGAGCTGTTTTTT. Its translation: CASSWTGRTGELFF.

As DNA, the CDR3 is TGTGCCAGCAGCCCCTTCGGTGAGCAAGACACTGAAGCTTTCTTT. Its protein product is CASSPFGEQDTEAFF. The chain is built from TRBV7-9 and TRBJ1-1; D is uncertain. The ends were cut back, 5 bases at V and 3 bases at J, with 16 bases in the middle. Looked up from germline, CDR1 is SEHNR and CDR2 is FQNEAQ (reference sequence). This CDR3 is built from 15 residues.

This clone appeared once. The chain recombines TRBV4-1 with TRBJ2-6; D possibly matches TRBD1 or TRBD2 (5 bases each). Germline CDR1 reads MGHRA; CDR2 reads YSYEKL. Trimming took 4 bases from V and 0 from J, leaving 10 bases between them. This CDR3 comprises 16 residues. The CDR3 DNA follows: TGCGCCAGCAGCCTAGAGGGGCCCTCTGGGGCCAACGTCCTGACTTTC. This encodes CASSLEGPSGANVLTF.

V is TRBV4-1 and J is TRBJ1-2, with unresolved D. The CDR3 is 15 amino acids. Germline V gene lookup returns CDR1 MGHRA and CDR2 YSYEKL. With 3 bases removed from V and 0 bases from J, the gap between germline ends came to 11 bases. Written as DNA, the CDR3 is TGCGCCAGCAGCCACGGCGACGGGACTAACTATGGCTACACCTTC. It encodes CASSHGDGTNYGYTF.

The CDR3 loop reads CASSLIQGETQYF. DNA for the CDR3: TGTGCCAGCAGCTTGATTCAGGGGGAGACCCAGTACTTC. The rearrangement uses TRBV7-6 and TRBJ2-5; D may be TRBD1 (6 bases). Germline V gene lookup returns CDR1 SGHVS and CDR2 FNYEAQ. There are 13 residues in the CDR3. The ends were cut back, 3 bases at V and 5 bases at J, with 10 bases in the middle. Complete variable domain (other parts from reference TRBV7-6 and TRBJ2-5): GAGVSQSPRYKVTKRGQDVALRCDPISGHVSLYWYRQALGQGPEFLTYFNYEAQQDKSGLPNDRFSAERPEGSISTLTIQRTEQRDSAMYRCASSLIQGETQYFGPGTRLLVL.

CDR3 loop: CASSPRTGDNGGYTF. The CDR3 region has the DNA TGTGCCAGCAGCCCTCGGACAGGGGACAACGGCGGCTACACCTTC. The J gene is TRBJ1-2, the V gene TRBV7-9, with 9 bases that match TRBD1. V lost 5 bases and J lost 8; bases outside the gene matches: 12. Germline loops: CDR1 SEHNR, CDR2 FQNEAQ (reference sequence). This CDR3 is 15 amino acids long.

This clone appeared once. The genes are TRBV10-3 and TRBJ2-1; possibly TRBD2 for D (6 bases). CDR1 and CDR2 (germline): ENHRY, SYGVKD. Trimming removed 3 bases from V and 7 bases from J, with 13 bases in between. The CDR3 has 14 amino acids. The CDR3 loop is CAISEAEGVNEQFF. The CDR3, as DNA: TGTGCCATCAGTGAAGCGGAGGGCGTGAATGAGCAGTTCTTC.

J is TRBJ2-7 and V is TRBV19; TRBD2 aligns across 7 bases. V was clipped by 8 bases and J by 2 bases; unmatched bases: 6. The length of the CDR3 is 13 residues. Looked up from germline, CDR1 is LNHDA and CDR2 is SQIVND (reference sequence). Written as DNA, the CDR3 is TGTGCCAGTGGGCTAGCGGCGACCTACGAGCAGTACTTC. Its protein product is CASGLAATYEQYF. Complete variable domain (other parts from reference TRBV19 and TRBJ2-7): DGGITQSPKYLFRKEGQNVTLSCEQNLNHDAMYWYRQDPGQGLRLIYYSQIVNDFQKGDIAEGYSVSREKKESFPLTVTSAQKNPTAFYLCASGLAATYEQYFGPGTRLTVT.

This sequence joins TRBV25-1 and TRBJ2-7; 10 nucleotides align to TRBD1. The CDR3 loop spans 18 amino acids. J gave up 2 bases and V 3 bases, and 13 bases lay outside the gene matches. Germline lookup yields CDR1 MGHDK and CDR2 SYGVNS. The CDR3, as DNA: TGTGCCAGCAGTGATCGCCACCCTCCGGGACAGGGGACCTACGAGCAGTACTTC. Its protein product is CASSDRHPPGQGTYEQYF.

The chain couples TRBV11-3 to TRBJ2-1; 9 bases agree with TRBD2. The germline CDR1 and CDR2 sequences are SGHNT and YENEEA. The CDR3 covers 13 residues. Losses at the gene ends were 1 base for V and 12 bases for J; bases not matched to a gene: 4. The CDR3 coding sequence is TGTGCCAGCAGCTTAGGGCTAGCGGGACGGCAGTTCTTC. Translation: CASSLGLAGRQFF.